A single sample is the source of the 13 T cell receptor beta chains below, sequenced in a study of neoadjuvant nivolumab and ipilimumab in lung cancer. Method: immunoSEQ multiplex PCR; TCRdb's copy keeps in-frame clones and lacks some. The data show roughly 8,700 clones, about 80% seen once. The starting material was tumor tissue, obtained after neoadjuvant nivolumab, alone or with ipilimumab, at or shortly before surgery. All receptors come from an adult with non-small cell lung cancer.

V is TRBV5-5 and J is TRBJ2-7, with D unresolved. Per the germline V gene, CDR1 is SGHKS and CDR2 is YYEKEE (reference sequence). CDR3 length equals 12 residues. The V gene lost 0 bases and the J gene lost 3 bases, with 4 bases spanning the gap. CDR3 nucleotides: TGTGCCAGCAGCTTGGAAGGCTACGAGCAGTACTTC. Amino acids: CASSLEGYEQYF.

The genes are TRBV4-1 and TRBJ1-4; D gene ambiguous. The CDR3 runs 17 residues. Germline V gives CDR1 MGHRA, CDR2 YSYEKL. Trimming cost V 0 bases and J 4 bases, with 15 bases left between them. The CDR3 region is CASSQDESGHYNEKLFF. CDR3 nucleotides: TGCGCCAGCAGCCAAGATGAGTCCGGCCATTATAATGAAAAACTGTTTTTT.

This chain connects TRBV25-1 to TRBJ2-1; D gene ambiguous. Germline CDR1 is MGHDK and CDR2 is SYGVNS. CDR3 size: 13 residues. The V end lost 5 bases, the J end lost 0 bases, and 5 bases lay between the germline ends. In DNA, the CDR3 is TGTGCCAGCAGTCGGAGCTCCTACAATGAGCAGTTCTTC. Translating gives CASSRSSYNEQFF.

The chain recombines TRBV9 with TRBJ2-1; 9 nucleotides match TRBD2. Trimming cost V 0 bases and J 8 bases; bases outside gene matches: 9. Germline CDR1 is SGDLS and CDR2 is YYNGEE. This CDR3 has 16 amino acids. The CDR3 loop is CASSVAGVAGVYEQFF. The CDR3 bases are TGTGCCAGCAGCGTAGCTGGGGTAGCGGGAGTGTATGAGCAGTTCTTC.

J is TRBJ1-1 and V is TRBV18; TRBD1 matches 7 bases. This CDR3 region has 13 residues. The germline V gene has CDR1 KGHSH and CDR2 LQKENI. The V gene end was trimmed by 3 bases and the J gene end by 3 bases; junction bases not matched to a gene: 1. This chain's CDR3 is CASSPGQDTEAFF. The DNA for the CDR3 is TGTGCCAGCTCACCTGGACAGGACACTGAAGCTTTCTTT.

The rearrangement links TRBV28 to TRBJ2-7, with 11 nucleotides matching TRBD2. With V trimmed by 2 bases and J by 0 bases, 15 bases remained unmatched. Germline values: CDR1 MDHEN, CDR2 SYDVKM. This CDR3 is 20 amino acids long. The CDR3 region has the DNA TGTGCCAGCAGTTTACCTCCGCGGACTAGCGGGTACATCTACTCCTACGAGCAGTACTTC. This codes for CASSLPPRTSGYIYSYEQYF.

The genes are TRBV11-3 and TRBJ2-3, with 14 positions matching TRBD2. The CDR3 has 16 amino acids. Germline CDR1 SGHNT, CDR2 YENEEA. V lost 5 bases to trimming and J lost 3 bases; unmatched junction nucleotides: 4. CDR3 nucleotide sequence: TGTGCCAGCAGCGTCGGGACTAGCGGGAGTACAGATACGCAGTATTTT. Its protein product is CASSVGTSGSTDTQYF.

The rearrangement joins TRBV5-6 to TRBJ2-7, with D hard to call. Trimming left V 4 bases short and J 0 bases short, with 5 bases between. Germline V gives CDR1 SGHDT, CDR2 YYEEEE. The CDR3 is 12 residues long. In nucleotides, the CDR3 is TGTGCCAGCAGCGCAAGCTCCTACGAGCAGTACTTC. This translates into CASSASSYEQYF.

The chain recombines TRBV7-9 with TRBJ2-5; D is unclear. This CDR3 contains 12 residues. Trimming removed 1 base at V and 1 base at J, with 1 base between. Germline CDR1 SEHNR, CDR2 FQNEAQ (reference sequence). In DNA form, the CDR3 reads TGTGCCAGCAGCTTAGGCCAAGAGACCCAGTACTTC. Translating it yields CASSLGQETQYF.

The chain has TRBV18 and TRBJ2-7; tentatively, D is TRBD2 (6 bases). The V end was cut by 3 bases, the J end by 6 bases, with 12 bases between. Germline CDR1 reads KGHSH; CDR2 reads LQKENI. The CDR3 sequence is 13 residues long. The CDR3 DNA reads as TGTGCCAGCTCACCGACGGACTACCCCGAGCAGTACTTC. This translates into CASSPTDYPEQYF.

This chain joins TRBV11-3 and TRBJ2-1, with 7 bases fitting TRBD1. This CDR3 comprises 13 residues. V shed 4 bases, J shed 7 bases, and the junction held 4 bases outside the gene matches. Germline V gene lookup returns CDR1 SGHNT and CDR2 YENEEA. The chain's CDR3 is CASSSGQINEQFF. In nucleotides, the CDR3 is TGTGCCAGCAGCTCGGGACAGATAAATGAGCAGTTCTTC.

The chain couples TRBV9 to TRBJ2-2; no definite D call. Germline V gene sequence: CDR1 SGDLS, CDR2 YYNGEE. V lost 4 bases to trimming and J lost 4 bases, with 14 bases between them. This CDR3 comprises 15 residues. The CDR3 nucleotides read TGTGCCAGCAGCCTATCATCTTCGGGCACCGGGGAGCTGTTTTTT. Residues: CASSLSSSGTGELFF.

This clone showed up just a few times. The chain recombines TRBV7-2 with TRBJ2-7; TRBD2 matches at 7 bases. Losses at the gene ends were 6 bases for V and 5 bases for J; bases not matched to a gene: 10. The CDR3 spans 14 residues. Germline values: CDR1 SGHTA, CDR2 FQGNSA. CDR3 loop: CASSNWGGADEQYF. For the CDR3, the DNA is TGTGCCAGCAGTAATTGGGGGGGAGCTGACGAGCAGTACTTC.